One and the same sample provided the 13 T cell receptor beta chains below, sequenced in a study of blood T cell repertoires in COVID-19. Assay: immunoSEQ multiplex PCR; the TCRdb copy retains only in-frame clones and omits some. The table has about 210,000 clones, about 80% seen once. Sequencing used peripheral blood. The receptors come from a woman between 35 and 50 years old with active or convalescent COVID-19.

The V gene is TRBV5-1, the J gene TRBJ2-5; 9 positions agree with TRBD2. The CDR3 is made up of 15 amino acids. The V segment lost 4 bases and the J segment 5 bases; nucleotides outside the gene matches: 9. Germline CDR1 is SGHRS and CDR2 is YFSETQ. The CDR3, as DNA: TGCGCCAGCAGCGGGGAAGCGGGAGGATCGGAGACCCAGTACTTC. This gives the protein CASSGEAGGSETQYF. Full variable domain (outside the CDR3, taken from reference TRBV5-1 and TRBJ2-5): KAGVTQTPRYLIKTRGQQVTLSCSPISGHRSVSWYQQTPGQGLQFLFEYFSETQRNKGNFPGRFSGRQFSNSRSEMNVSTLELGDSALYLCASSGEAGGSETQYFGPGTRLLVL.

The V and J genes are TRBV4-1 and TRBJ1-2; perhaps TRBD1 as D (6 bases). The CDR3 consists of 14 residues. CDR1 and CDR2 from the germline V gene are MGHRA and YSYEKL. V gave up 0 bases and J gave up 3 bases, with 8 bases separating them. CDR3 region: CASSQEAGDYGYTF. CDR3 sequence (DNA): TGCGCCAGCAGCCAAGAGGCAGGGGACTATGGCTACACCTTC.

This chain links TRBV9 with TRBJ2-3; TRBD1 might be the D (6 bases). The CDR3 totals 16 residues. The germline gives CDR1 SGDLS, CDR2 YYNGEE. Trimming removed 3 bases at V and 6 bases at J, with 20 bases between. The CDR3 sequence: CASSDYRQVALDTQYF. Here the CDR3 DNA reads TGTGCCAGCAGCGATTACCGACAGGTAGCATTGGATACGCAGTATTTT.

V is TRBV4-1 and J is TRBJ2-1, with TRBD1 matching 7 bases. Germline CDR1 is MGHRA and CDR2 is YSYEKL. The J segment lost 6 bases and the V segment lost 1 base, leaving 3 bases of the junction unmatched. The CDR3 covers 14 residues. CDR3 loop: CASSQVEGANEQFF. Here the CDR3 DNA reads TGCGCCAGCAGCCAAGTTGAGGGGGCCAATGAGCAGTTCTTC.

V is TRBV6-2 or TRBV6-3 and J is TRBJ1-1; 9 bases line up with TRBD1. The ends lost 0 bases at V and 1 base at J; junction bases unmatched: 9. CDR3 length: 18 residues. Germline loops: CDR1 MNHEY, CDR2 SVGEGT. CDR3: CASSYSIGTGSWNTEAFF. CDR3 bases: TGTGCCAGCAGTTACTCAATCGGGACAGGGAGTTGGAACACTGAAGCTTTCTTT.

The gene calls are TRBV6-5 and TRBJ2-7, with 9 bases lining up with TRBD1. From germline, CDR1 is MNHEY and CDR2 SVGAGI. V was pared by 5 bases and J by 3 bases, with 5 bases of the junction left unmatched. This CDR3 spans 14 amino acids. The CDR3 bases are TGTGCCAGCAGTATCCGGGACAGGGACTACGAGCAGTACTTC. Amino acid sequence: CASSIRDRDYEQYF.

V is TRBV29-1 and J is TRBJ1-1; possible D gene TRBD1, 5 bases. The CDR3 sequence is 13 residues long. V lost 3 bases and J lost 3, with 11 bases in between. Germline V gene sequence: CDR1 SQVTM, CDR2 ANQGSEA. The CDR3 sequence is CSVDQGSYTEAFF. CDR3 nucleotide sequence: TGCAGCGTTGACCAGGGCAGTTACACTGAAGCTTTCTTT.

The V and J genes are TRBV6-5 and TRBJ1-1; D may be TRBD1 (5 bases). V shed 0 bases and J shed 3 bases, with 11 bases lying between them. There are 15 residues in the CDR3. Germline V gene sequence: CDR1 MNHEY, CDR2 SVGAGI. The chain's CDR3 is CASSYSGGGYTEAFF. In DNA, the CDR3 is TGTGCCAGCAGTTACTCCGGGGGAGGGTACACTGAAGCTTTCTTT.

This chain uses TRBV24-1 with TRBJ2-5, with 8 bases lining up with TRBD2. Germline V gene data show CDR1 as KGHDR and CDR2 as SFDVKD. The CDR3 extends over 14 amino acids. V shed 6 bases, J shed 4 bases, and the junction held 6 bases outside the gene matches. CDR3 in DNA: TGTGCCACCAGTAACAGCGGGAGTGCAGAGACCCAGTACTTC. As protein: CATSNSGSAETQYF.

V and J are TRBV15 and TRBJ1-2, with D uncertain. V lost 5 bases and J lost 6, with 25 bases in between. Germline loops: CDR1 LNHNV, CDR2 YYDKDF (reference sequence). The CDR3 has 17 residues. The CDR3 protein is CATSAPGFSSPRDGYTF. As DNA, the CDR3 is TGTGCCACCAGCGCCCCCGGTTTTTCGAGCCCCCGGGATGGCTACACCTTC.

Worth noting for this clone: The same CDR3 arises from other DNA sequences in this sample as well. The V call is TRBV3-1 (or the pseudogene TRBV3-2), the J call TRBJ1-1, with D unresolved. The CDR3 is 12 amino acids. V shed 4 bases and J shed 4 bases, with 7 bases lying between them. Germline V lookup: CDR1 LGHDT, CDR2 YNNKEL (reference sequence). Here the CDR3 reads CASSRGGTEAFF. CDR3 nucleotide sequence: TGTGCCAGCAGCCGGGGAGGCACTGAAGCTTTCTTT.

V and J are TRBV3-1 (or the pseudogene TRBV3-2) and TRBJ2-6; 9 bases map to TRBD1. The V segment lost 6 bases and the J segment 1 base; nucleotides outside the gene matches: 13. The CDR3 has 19 amino acids. Germline V CDR1 and CDR2: LGHDT, YNNKEL (reference sequence). The CDR3 here is CASSPKTMDRGSGANVLTF. The CDR3 bases are TGTGCCAGCAGTCCCAAAACGATGGACAGGGGTTCTGGGGCCAACGTCCTGACTTTC.

The chain has TRBV4-2 and TRBJ1-2; no reliable D call. V was clipped by 0 bases and J by 4 bases, with 12 bases between them. There are 15 residues in the CDR3. Germline-derived CDR1 and CDR2 are LGHNA and YNFKEQ. The CDR3 region is CASSQEGGEAYGYTF. The CDR3 DNA sequence: TGTGCCAGCAGCCAAGAGGGCGGGGAGGCCTATGGCTACACCTTC.